This is a list of T cell receptor beta chains from one sample in a study of shared clonotypes between healthy human individuals. The data were produced by immunoSEQ multiplex PCR, yet TCRdb's version contains in-frame clones alone and is incomplete. Seen here are 2 million to 2.5 million clones, more than 90% observed once, and the top ten hold roughly 0.13%. The sequencing input was naive CD4+ T cells sorted from blood. These receptors all stem from a man between 18 and 35 years old in good health. The CDR3 runs from the conserved cysteine through the conserved F or W. Fields, in order: V gene, CDR3 protein.

v_call: TRBV28
cdr3_aa: CASSSWTAGNTEAFF

v_call: TRBV5-4
cdr3_aa: CASSLVLAGGLETQYF

v_call: TRBV6-5
cdr3_aa: CASSYSTDFNYGYTF

v_call: TRBV5-4
cdr3_aa: CASSRPGQDYEQYF

v_call: TRBV7-7
cdr3_aa: CASSFGGANVLTF

v_call: TRBV27
cdr3_aa: CASSSIEGRNTEAFF

v_call: TRBV28
cdr3_aa: CASGTLGDRETDTQYF

v_call: TRBV6-1
cdr3_aa: CASSEASEYTQYF

v_call: TRBV7-9
cdr3_aa: CASSFGTDSVRLFF

v_call: TRBV2
cdr3_aa: CASSEEAGTGYGYTF

v_call: TRBV27
cdr3_aa: CASSFIRLESNEKLFF

v_call: TRBV10-3
cdr3_aa: CAISEGGVETQYF

v_call: TRBV5-1
cdr3_aa: CASSFSTGLNTEAFF

v_call: TRBV27
cdr3_aa: CASSSWTGDSSPLHF

v_call: TRBV15
cdr3_aa: CATSGKNKETQYF

v_call: TRBV5-1
cdr3_aa: CASSLLSGGAGEQFF

v_call: TRBV7-2
cdr3_aa: CASSPGLAGSYEQYF

v_call: TRBV28
cdr3_aa: CASSLLQVAQHF

v_call: TRBV5-6
cdr3_aa: CASSPRARGLTDTQYF

v_call: TRBV7-3
cdr3_aa: CASSQGLAQEQYF

v_call: TRBV19
cdr3_aa: CASSRGVATYNEQFF

v_call: TRBV27
cdr3_aa: CASSIGQGGIYGYTF

v_call: TRBV7-3
cdr3_aa: CASSLSPASTDTQYF

v_call: TRBV7-9
cdr3_aa: CASSLATGSGGYTF

v_call: TRBV7-2
cdr3_aa: CASNRGLAHTGELFF

v_call: TRBV30
cdr3_aa: CAWSLQAEKLFF

v_call: TRBV4-1
cdr3_aa: CASSQEGLAGGSANTDTQYF

v_call: TRBV20-1
cdr3_aa: CSARTGIEQYF

v_call: TRBV6-1
cdr3_aa: CASSDGLGRATYEQYF

v_call: TRBV11-1
cdr3_aa: CASSLRGGNTGELFF

v_call: TRBV18
cdr3_aa: CASSPRQGQDSPLHF

v_call: TRBV4-1
cdr3_aa: CASSTRTVSNEKLFF

v_call: TRBV7-2
cdr3_aa: CASSSDRSLGEQYF

v_call: TRBV14
cdr3_aa: CASSQDWVSEQYF

v_call: TRBV9
cdr3_aa: CASSEDASSGETQYF

v_call: TRBV6-5
cdr3_aa: CASRSVGLNTGELFF

v_call: TRBV2
cdr3_aa: CASSDGRSYEQYF

v_call: TRBV28
cdr3_aa: CASTLPAQGPNYGYTF

v_call: TRBV7-9
cdr3_aa: CASSLVGTPLNEQYF

v_call: TRBV6-4
cdr3_aa: CASGQRDRPYEQYF

v_call: TRBV27
cdr3_aa: CASSLGQGNSPLHF

v_call: TRBV7-2
cdr3_aa: CASSSGVGEQFF

v_call: TRBV4-1
cdr3_aa: CASSQDYLAGRNQETQYF

v_call: TRBV5-5
cdr3_aa: CASSLAAVAGISYEQYF

v_call: TRBV6-1
cdr3_aa: CASSHTGPDNEKLFF

v_call: TRBV30
cdr3_aa: CAWSLWSSGRFYEQFF

v_call: TRBV7-2
cdr3_aa: CASSPREGAGTEAFF

v_call: TRBV25-1
cdr3_aa: CASRQTGESTEAFF

v_call: TRBV5-4
cdr3_aa: CASSLPRGSYNEQFF

v_call: TRBV7-9
cdr3_aa: CASSPRTGFYGYTF

v_call: TRBV29-1
cdr3_aa: CSVGRGGETQYF

v_call: TRBV19
cdr3_aa: CASGDSGRAAEQFF

v_call: TRBV6-1
cdr3_aa: CASTWQGTGELFF